This T cell receptor beta chain was identified in a study of regulatory T cells in long-lasting Graves disease. Whole-study context: Positive TSH receptor antibodies alongside over 5 years of antithyroid drugs were what marked Graves' disease as persistent. Study findings and constraints: Samples came from peripheral blood alone, without thyroid tissue. Compared with new cases, persistent Graves' patients showed reduced TCR diversity.

Time point meaning: persistent/refractory GD, antithyroid drugs over 5 years with positive TRAb. Extracted RNA from PBMCs served as the source of the TCR library. For TCR beta, libraries came from iRepertoire HTBI primers and Arm-PCR of CDR3 regions. As handled by the study authors: Across all samples, about 59 TRBV segments and about 13 TRBJ segments were identified. TCRdb independently ran MiXCR on the multiplex PCR reads; one entry per CDR3 protein. It is TCRdb's table, rather than the study itself, that gives the V and J calls and clone size. Of about 470,000 distinct CDR3 sequences in the sample, around 20% were seen once. This clonotype has a count of ten or more. Its antigen is currently unknown. The sample consisted of peripheral blood mononuclear cells (PBMCs), taken when the disease was refractory, from a patient treated with antithyroid drugs. This receptor was identified in a female donor with Graves disease.

CDR3 in DNA: TGCAGTGCTAGAGGGAGCTCCTATAATTCACCCCTCCACTTT. Its protein is CSARGSSYNSPLHF. The J gene is TRBJ1-6, the V gene TRBV20-1, with D hard to call. Between the trimmed V and J ends, which lost 1 base and 0 bases, there was a span of 4 bases. CDR3 size: 14 residues. CDR1 DFQATT and CDR2 SNEGSKA come from the germline V gene (reference sequence).